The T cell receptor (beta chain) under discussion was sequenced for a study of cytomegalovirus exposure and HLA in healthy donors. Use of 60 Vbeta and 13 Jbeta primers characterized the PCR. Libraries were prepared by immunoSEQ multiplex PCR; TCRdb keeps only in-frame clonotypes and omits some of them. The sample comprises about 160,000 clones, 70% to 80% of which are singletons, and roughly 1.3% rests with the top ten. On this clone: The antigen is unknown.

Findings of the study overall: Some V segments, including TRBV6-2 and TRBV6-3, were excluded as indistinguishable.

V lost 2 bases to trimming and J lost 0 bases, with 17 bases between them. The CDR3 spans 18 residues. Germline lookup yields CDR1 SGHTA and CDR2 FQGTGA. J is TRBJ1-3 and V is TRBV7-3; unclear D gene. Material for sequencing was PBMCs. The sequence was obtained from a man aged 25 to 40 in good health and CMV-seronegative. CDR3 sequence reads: CASSLGPQAVNSGNTIYF. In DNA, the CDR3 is TGTGCCAGCAGCTTAGGGCCTCAGGCTGTGAACTCTGGAAACACCATATATTTT.